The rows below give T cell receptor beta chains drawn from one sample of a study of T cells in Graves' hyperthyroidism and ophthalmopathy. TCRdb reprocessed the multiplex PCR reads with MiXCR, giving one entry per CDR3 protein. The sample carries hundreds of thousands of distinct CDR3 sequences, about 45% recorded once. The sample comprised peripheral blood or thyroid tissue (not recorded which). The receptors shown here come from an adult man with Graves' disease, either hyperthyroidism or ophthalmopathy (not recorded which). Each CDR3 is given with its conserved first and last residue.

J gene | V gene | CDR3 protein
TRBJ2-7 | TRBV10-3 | CAIRPSGGSYEQYF
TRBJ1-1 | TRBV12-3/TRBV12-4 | CASSRTFGVTEAFF
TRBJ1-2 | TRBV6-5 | CASRKDRGTYYGYTF
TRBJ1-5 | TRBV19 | CASIKPGQGRPDFDQPQHF
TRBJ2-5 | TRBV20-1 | CSAITGTHPSRETQYF
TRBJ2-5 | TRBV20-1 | CSARDIWTGQREETQYF
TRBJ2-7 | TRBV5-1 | CASSLGSLYEQYF
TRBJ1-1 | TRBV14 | CASSQEGGWRTEAFF
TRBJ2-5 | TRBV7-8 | CASSLVSGGAAETQYF
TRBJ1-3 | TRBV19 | CASSIRASSGNTIYF